The TCR beta chain under discussion was sequenced for a study of tumor and adjacent non-tumor tissue in lung cancer. TCRbeta libraries were built with three rounds of nested PCR, modified from ARM-PCR. TCRdb reprocessed the multiplex PCR reads with MiXCR, giving one entry per CDR3 protein. The sample holds over 80,000 distinct CDR3 sequences, around three quarters seen once. Germline CDR1 is MGHRA and CDR2 is YSYEKL. The CDR3 has 16 residues. Trimming removed 1 base from V and 6 bases from J, with 18 bases in between. RNA was extracted from bulk tissue without any cell sorting. More than 3 cm separated this lung sample from the edge of the tumor.

The sequenced material came from distant non-tumor lung tissue. This chain joins TRBV4-1 and TRBJ1-2; tentatively, D is TRBD1 (5 bases). This TCR was recovered from a man aged 55 to 69 with small cell lung cancer. The CDR3 nucleotides are TGCGCCAGCAGCCAAGTACCAACAAGGGGCATGAATGGCTACACCTTC. As protein: CASSQVPTRGMNGYTF.